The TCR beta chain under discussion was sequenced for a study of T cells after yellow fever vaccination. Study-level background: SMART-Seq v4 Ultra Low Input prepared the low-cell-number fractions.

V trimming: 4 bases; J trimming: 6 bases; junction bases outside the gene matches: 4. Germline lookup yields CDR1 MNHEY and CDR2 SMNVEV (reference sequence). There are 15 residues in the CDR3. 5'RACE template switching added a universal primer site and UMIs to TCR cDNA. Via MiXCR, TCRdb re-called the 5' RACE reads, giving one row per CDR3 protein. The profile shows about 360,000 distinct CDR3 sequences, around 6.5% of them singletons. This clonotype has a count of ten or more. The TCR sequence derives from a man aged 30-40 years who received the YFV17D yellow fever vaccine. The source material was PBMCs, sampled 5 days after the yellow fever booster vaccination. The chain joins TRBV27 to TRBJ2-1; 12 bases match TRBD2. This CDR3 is CASSSGLAGINEQFF. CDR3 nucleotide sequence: TGTGCCAGCAGTTCAGGACTAGCGGGAATCAATGAGCAGTTCTTC.